A selection of T cell receptor beta chains follows, all from one sample in a study of T cells in Graves' hyperthyroidism and ophthalmopathy. From the multiplex PCR reads, TCRdb called clonotypes with MiXCR, one entry per CDR3 protein. In the table there are hundreds of thousands of distinct CDR3 sequences, around 15% of which are singletons. Sequenced input: blood. These receptor sequences come from a woman between 50 and 59 years old with Graves' ophthalmopathy. Each CDR3 is given with its conserved first and last residue. D genes are given only for firm matches. Clone size is shown for a subset of rows, as once, few, many or a class of expanded clone.

>-|many|TRBV12-3/TRBV12-4|TRBJ2-7
TGTGCCAGCAGCCCGGCCCAGGGATCCTACGAGCAGTACTTC
CASSPAQGSYEQYF
>-|few|TRBV19|TRBJ1-2
TGTGCCAGTAGTCGGTCGGGAACTACTAACTATGGCTACACCTTC
CASSRSGTTNYGYTF
>-|many|TRBV18|TRBJ1-2
TGTGCCAGCTCACCCCCGGGGAAGAGAGATGGCTACACCTTC
CASSPPGKRDGYTF
>TRBD2|many|TRBV20-1|TRBJ2-1
TGCAGTGCTTCACTAGCGGGAGGGCCTGGTGAGCAGTTCTTC
CSASLAGGPGEQFF
>TRBD2|-|TRBV9|TRBJ2-2
TGTGCCAGCAGCGTAGCTCTAGCGGGAAGCGGTCGCACCGGGGAGCTGTTTTTT
CASSVALAGSGRTGELFF
>-|-|TRBV6-1|TRBJ2-5
TGTGCCAGCAGGGGCGGGAACCAAGAGACCCAGTACTTC
CASRGGNQETQYF
>TRBD2|-|TRBV2|TRBJ2-1
TGTGCCAGCAAACTAGCGGGAGAGACGGGTGAGCAGTTCTTC
CASKLAGETGEQFF
>TRBD1|many|TRBV7-2|TRBJ2-1
TGTGCCAGCAGCTTAGCGTTAGGGACAGCCAATGAGCAGTTCTTC
CASSLALGTANEQFF
>-|-|TRBV20-1|TRBJ2-1
TGCAGTGCTAGAGCCGGTAGAGATGAGCAGTTCTTC
CSARAGRDEQFF
>TRBD1|-|TRBV7-3|TRBJ2-1
TGTGCCAGCAGCTACGGACAGGGTCCCAATGAGCAGTTCTTC
CASSYGQGPNEQFF
>TRBD2|-|TRBV19|TRBJ2-1
TGTGCCAGTACAGCGGGATACAATGAGCAGTTCTTC
CASTAGYNEQFF
>TRBD2|few|TRBV2|TRBJ2-1
TGTGCCAGCAGTCCCCACCTCCCCCAGCGGGAGCCCCATGAGCAGTTCTTC
CASSPHLPQREPHEQFF
>TRBD2|-|TRBV30|TRBJ2-3
TGTGCATCCACACCCTGGGCTAGCGGGAGTTCATATACGCAGTATTTT
CASTPWASGSSYTQYF
>-|many|TRBV30|TRBJ2-1
TGTGCCTGGAGTGTTCAGTCGAATGAGCAGTTCTTC
CAWSVQSNEQFF
>-|-|TRBV5-6|TRBJ1-1
TGTGCCAGCAGCTTAGCGACGACAGTGAACACTGAAGCTTTCTTT
CASSLATTVNTEAFF
>-|many|TRBV11-2|TRBJ2-1
TGTGCCAGCAGCTTAGAAGGTACCTGGGGAAATGAGCAGTTCTTC
CASSLEGTWGNEQFF
>TRBD1|few|TRBV7-2|TRBJ1-3
TGTGCCAGCAGCGAACAGGGGGCTACTGGAAACACCATATATTTT
CASSEQGATGNTIYF
>-|-|TRBV9|TRBJ2-1
TGTGCCAGCAGCGTAGCCCACTTCGGTCACAATGAGCAGTTCTTC
CASSVAHFGHNEQFF
>-|-|TRBV14|TRBJ2-7
TGTGCCAGCAGCTTGAGACCGAAAACCTACGAGCAGTACTTC
CASSLRPKTYEQYF
>-|many|TRBV6-2/TRBV6-3|TRBJ2-1
TGTGCCAGCATGGTCTTGAATGAGCAGTTCTTC
CASMVLNEQFF
>-|few|TRBV9|TRBJ2-3
TGTGCCAGCAGCGTAGTAGGGATAGATACGCAGTATTTT
CASSVVGIDTQYF
>TRBD1|-|TRBV12-3/TRBV12-4|TRBJ2-5
TGTGCCAGCAGTTCTAAGGGGGCGACGAAAAGAGAGACCCAGTACTTC
CASSSKGATKRETQYF
>-|many|TRBV7-8|TRBJ2-7
TGTGCCAGCAGCTTAGAGGAATCCTACGAGCAGTACTTC
CASSLEESYEQYF
>-|many|TRBV11-1|TRBJ2-6
TGTGCCAGCAGCAAAGCGGTGGGGTCGTCTGGGGCCAACGTCCTGACTTTC
CASSKAVGSSGANVLTF
>TRBD2|-|TRBV20-1|TRBJ2-1
TGCAGTGCTAGTGGGTCTAGCGGGATATACAATGAGCAGTTCTTC
CSASGSSGIYNEQFF
>-|many|TRBV2|TRBJ2-2
TGTGCCAGCAGTGGGAGTTGGGCCGGGGAGCTGTTTTTT
CASSGSWAGELFF
>TRBD1|-|TRBV27|TRBJ1-4
TGTGCCAGCAGTGTATTCAGGGGGTTATCTAATGAAAAACTGTTTTTT
CASSVFRGLSNEKLFF
>-|many|TRBV9|TRBJ2-1
TGTGCCAGCAGCGTAGGGTACTACAATGAGCAGTTCTTC
CASSVGYYNEQFF
>-|-|TRBV12-3/TRBV12-4|TRBJ2-7
TGTGCCAGCAGTTTAGACTTCCCCTACGAGCAGTACTTC
CASSLDFPYEQYF
>TRBD2|many|TRBV18|TRBJ2-1
TGTGCCAGCTCCCCGCACGCCAGCGGGAGTTGTGAGCAGTTCTTC
CASSPHASGSCEQFF
>-|many|TRBV6-1|TRBJ2-3
TGTGCCAGCAGTTGGGGGGCTGAAGATACGCAGTATTTT
CASSWGAEDTQYF
>TRBD2|many|TRBV27|TRBJ2-5
TGTGCCAGCACCCACACGGGACTAGCGGGACAAGAGACCCAGTACTTC
CASTHTGLAGQETQYF
>TRBD1|few|TRBV2|TRBJ1-4
TGTGCCAGCAGCGGACAGGGGGCTGGTGAAAAACTGTTTTTT
CASSGQGAGEKLFF
>-|many|TRBV28|TRBJ1-4
TGTGCCAGCAGTTTATCCGGGGATCCTAATGAAAAACTGTTTTTT
CASSLSGDPNEKLFF
>TRBD1|-|TRBV20-1|TRBJ1-5
TGCAGTGCACATGGACAGGATCAGCCCCAGCATTTT
CSAHGQDQPQHF
>-|many|TRBV28|TRBJ1-2
TGTGCCAGCTTTGACCCCCGAAACTATGGCTACACCTTC
CASFDPRNYGYTF
>-|many|TRBV18|TRBJ2-5
TGTGCCAGCTCACACAACAGCGCCCAAGAGACCCAGTACTTC
CASSHNSAQETQYF
>-|many|TRBV7-2|TRBJ2-3
TGTGCCACCGGGAGGGGGCGGACAGATACGCAGTATTTT
CATGRGRTDTQYF
>TRBD1|many|TRBV28|TRBJ2-1
TGTGCCAGCAGAGGGGACAGGGGTATCTACAATGAGCAGTTCTTC
CASRGDRGIYNEQFF
>TRBD1|many|TRBV28|TRBJ2-7
TGTGCCAGCAAACCACAGGGGCCGCTTATTTCCTACGAGCAGTACTTC
CASKPQGPLISYEQYF
>TRBD1|-|TRBV28|TRBJ2-7
TGTGCCAGCAGCCTAAGCAGGGGGTTCGAGCAGTACTTC
CASSLSRGFEQYF
>-|few|TRBV10-3|TRBJ2-5
TGTGCCATCAGTGAGGGGGCGTACCAAGAGACCCAGTACTTC
CAISEGAYQETQYF
>-|-|TRBV7-2|TRBJ2-2
TGTGCCAGCAGCGGGGGGACTTTCACCGGGGAGCTGTTTTTT
CASSGGTFTGELFF
>TRBD1|many|TRBV27|TRBJ1-2
TGTGCCAGCAGTTTAAGCCGGACAGGCTATGGCTACACCTTC
CASSLSRTGYGYTF
>TRBD1|many|TRBV10-3|TRBJ2-7
TGTGCCATCAGTGAGTGGCGACAGGGGGCCTACGAGCAGTACTTC
CAISEWRQGAYEQYF
>-|many|TRBV5-1|TRBJ2-2
TGCGCCAGCAGCTTAGTAGCCACCGGGGAGCTGTTTTTT
CASSLVATGELFF
>-|-|TRBV27|TRBJ2-7
TGTGCCAGCAGTTTTGGGAGCGACGAGCAGTACTTC
CASSFGSDEQYF
>-|-|TRBV6-1|TRBJ2-6
TGTGCCAGCACCCCTTCGGGTTACAACTCTGGGGCCAACGTCCTGACTTTC
CASTPSGYNSGANVLTF